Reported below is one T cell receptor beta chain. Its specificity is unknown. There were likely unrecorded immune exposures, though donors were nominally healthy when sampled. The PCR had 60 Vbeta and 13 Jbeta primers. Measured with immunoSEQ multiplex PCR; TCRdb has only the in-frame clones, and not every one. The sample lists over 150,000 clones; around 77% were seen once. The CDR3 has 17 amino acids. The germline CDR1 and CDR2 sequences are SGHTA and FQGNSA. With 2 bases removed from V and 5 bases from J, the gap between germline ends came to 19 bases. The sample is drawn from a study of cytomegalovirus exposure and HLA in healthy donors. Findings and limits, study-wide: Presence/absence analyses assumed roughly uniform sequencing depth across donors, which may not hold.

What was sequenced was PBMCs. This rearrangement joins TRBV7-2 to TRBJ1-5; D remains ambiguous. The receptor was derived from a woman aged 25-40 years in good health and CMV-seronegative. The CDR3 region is CASSLRVAPEGDQPQHF. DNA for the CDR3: TGTGCCAGCAGCTTAAGGGTAGCTCCGGAGGGAGATCAGCCCCAGCATTTT.